One sample yielded the 27 T cell receptor beta chains listed below, sequenced in a study of T cell changes during pregnancy in multiple sclerosis. Assay: immunoSEQ multiplex PCR; the TCRdb copy retains only in-frame clones and omits some. Of fewer than 80,000 clones listed, 89% were seen once; the top ten hold over 0.7%. The source was peripheral blood, collected in the first trimester of pregnancy. These receptors all come from a female donor in good health, enrolled as a control in a pregnancy study.

The genes are TRBV6-1 and TRBJ1-2, with unresolved D. Trimming left V 1 base short and J 4 bases short, with 7 bases between. Per germline, CDR1 MNHNS and CDR2 SASEGT. The CDR3 has 13 amino acids. The CDR3 sequence is CASSEVSVYGYTF. DNA of the CDR3: TGTGCCAGCAGTGAAGTTTCAGTCTATGGCTACACCTTC.

The chain has TRBV7-6 and TRBJ1-2; possible D gene TRBD1, 5 bases. Germline V lookup: CDR1 SGHVS, CDR2 FNYEAQ. Deletions cut 3 bases from V and 0 bases from J, with 5 bases between. This CDR3 is built from 13 residues. The CDR3 reads CASSLTANYGYTF. The CDR3 bases are TGTGCCAGCAGCTTGACAGCTAACTATGGCTACACCTTC.

This clone showed up just once. The rearrangement links TRBV19 to TRBJ2-3; 8 bases are a match to TRBD1. Trimming removed 6 bases from V and 4 bases from J; junction bases left unmatched: 3. The germline CDR1 and CDR2 sequences are LNHDA and SQIVND (reference sequence). The CDR3 is made up of 13 amino acids. CDR3 in amino acids: CASRDRVADTQYF. CDR3 DNA: TGTGCCAGTAGGGACAGGGTGGCAGATACGCAGTATTTT.

The J gene is TRBJ1-2, the V gene TRBV27, with TRBD1 as a possible D gene (5 bases). The CDR3 sequence is 14 residues long. The V gene lost 5 bases and the J gene lost 2 bases, with 12 bases spanning the gap. CDR1 is MNHEY, CDR2 SMNVEV, per germline (reference sequence). In DNA form, the CDR3 reads TGTGCCAGCAGTCTCAGGGCACGGAACTATGGCTACACCTTC. Its protein product is CASSLRARNYGYTF.

The chain employs TRBV11-2 and TRBJ1-1; perhaps TRBD1 as D (6 bases). The CDR3 loop spans 12 amino acids. Looked up from germline, CDR1 is SGHAT and CDR2 is FQNNGV. Between the trimmed V and J ends, which lost 3 bases and 11 bases, there was a span of 13 bases. In DNA form, the CDR3 reads TGTGCCAGCAGCTTTGGCAGGGGTAATGCTTTCTTT. It codes for CASSFGRGNAFF.

The chain combines TRBV11-2 with TRBJ1-2; 7 bases are shared with TRBD1. The CDR3 is 14 residues long. Looked up from germline, CDR1 is SGHAT and CDR2 is FQNNGV. V lost 6 bases and J lost 4; bases outside the gene matches: 8. The DNA for the CDR3 is TGTGCCAGCAGACCGAGGGGGCGCAGCTATGGCTACACCTTC. Translation: CASRPRGRSYGYTF. Drawing the rest from reference TRBV11-2 and TRBJ1-2, the complete variable domain is EAGVAQSPRYKIIEKRQSVAFWCNPISGHATLYWYQQILGQGPKLLIQFQNNGVVDDSQLPKDRFSAERLKGVDSTLKIQPAKLEDSAVYLCASRPRGRSYGYTFGSGTRLTVV.

The V gene is TRBV6-5, the J gene TRBJ1-1; D is uncertain. The length of the CDR3 is 13 residues. V was trimmed by 0 bases and J by 9 bases, leaving 11 bases between them. Germline values: CDR1 MNHEY, CDR2 SVGAGI. The CDR3 is CASSYSRTGKAFF. Written as DNA, the CDR3 is TGTGCCAGCAGTTACTCCAGGACGGGAAAAGCTTTCTTT.

The chain links TRBV5-1 to TRBJ1-4; D is uncertain. Per germline, CDR1 SGHRS and CDR2 YFSETQ. This CDR3 comprises 14 residues. Trimming took off 2 bases at V and 0 bases at J, with 5 bases between the two ends. The CDR3 protein is CASSFGATNEKLFF. The CDR3 coding sequence is TGCGCCAGCAGCTTCGGGGCAACTAATGAAAAACTGTTTTTT.

CDR3 in DNA: TGTGCCAGCAGTGCCCTGGACAGCAACTATGGCTACACCTTC. As protein: CASSALDSNYGYTF. The genes are TRBV25-1 and TRBJ1-2, with D possibly TRBD1 on 6 matching bases. Germline V gives CDR1 MGHDK, CDR2 SYGVNS. Between the trimmed V and J ends, which lost 4 bases and 2 bases, there was a span of 11 bases. The CDR3 length is 14 residues.

The rearrangement joins TRBV6-4 to TRBJ2-6; D is possibly TRBD2 (5 bases). Germline V gene lookup returns CDR1 MRHNA and CDR2 SNTAGT. This CDR3 is built from 16 residues. V lost 3 bases and J 0 bases, leaving 9 bases between the germline ends. The CDR3 here is CASSEAGFSGANVLTF. The CDR3 coding sequence is TGTGCCAGCAGTGAGGCGGGTTTCTCTGGGGCCAACGTCCTGACTTTC.

This chain connects TRBV11-3 to TRBJ2-1, with D possibly TRBD1 on 7 matching bases. V was pared by 1 base and J by 3 bases, with 10 bases between. Germline CDR1 is SGHNT and CDR2 is YENEEA. This CDR3 spans 15 amino acids. For the CDR3, the DNA is TGTGCCAGCAGCTTAGCCAGGGGGGACTACAATGAGCAGTTCTTC. Amino acids: CASSLARGDYNEQFF. The full variable domain, with the rest looked up from reference TRBV11-3 and TRBJ2-1, is EAGVVQSPRYKIIEKKQPVAFWCNPISGHNTLYWYLQNLGQGPELLIRYENEEAVDDSQLPKDRFSAERLKGVDSTLKIQPAELGDSAVYLCASSLARGDYNEQFFGPGTRLTVL.

In regard to this clone: Mismatch with germline at one junction end may stem from a read error. The V and J genes are TRBV5-6 and TRBJ1-2, with a possible D match to TRBD1 (6 bases). CDR1 SGHDT and CDR2 YYEEEE come from the germline V gene. This CDR3 is built from 12 residues. The CDR3 coding sequence is TGTGCCAGCAGCTTCCCCCAGGGGAGTTATGCCTTC. This translates into CASSFPQGSYAF. Variable domain in full (rest from reference TRBV5-6 and TRBJ1-2): DAGVTQSPTHLIKTRGQQVTLRCSPKSGHDTVSWYQQALGQGPQFIFQYYEEEERQRGNFPDRFSGHQFPNYSSELNVNALLLGDSALYLCASSFPQGSYAFGSGTRLTVV.

The rearrangement joins TRBV5-4 to TRBJ2-3; 8 positions match TRBD2. Germline V lookup: CDR1 SGHNT, CDR2 YYREEE (reference sequence). The CDR3 runs 19 residues. J lost 4 bases, V lost 3 bases, and 19 bases had no gene match. In nucleotides, the CDR3 is TGTGCCAGCAGCTCGCTGCGGCTAGCGGGCCTCTCGGTCCCAGATACGCAGTATTTT. This translates into CASSSLRLAGLSVPDTQYF.

CDR3 DNA sequence: TGTGCCAGCAGTTTCGGGGGGGCGGGTACTGAAGCTTTCTTT. As protein: CASSFGGAGTEAFF. The chain has TRBV28 and TRBJ1-1, with a tentative D call TRBD1 (6 bases). CDR3 length: 14 residues. Trimming pared 3 bases from V and 5 bases from J, leaving 13 bases between. The germline V gene has CDR1 MDHEN and CDR2 SYDVKM.

The chain uses TRBV5-1 and TRBJ1-2, with D tentatively TRBD1 (6 bases). This CDR3 contains 14 residues. V gave up 4 bases and J gave up 3 bases, with 13 bases separating them. Germline V gene sequence: CDR1 SGHRS, CDR2 YFSETQ. DNA for the CDR3: TGCGCCAGCAGCGATACAGGGTCAGACTATGGCTACACCTTC. Amino acids: CASSDTGSDYGYTF.

This clone was detected only once. The chain links TRBV25-1 to TRBJ2-2; 9 bases line up with TRBD2. V lost 6 bases and J lost 4; bases outside the gene matches: 12. The CDR3 extends over 17 amino acids. From germline, CDR1 is MGHDK and CDR2 SYGVNS. CDR3 nucleotides: TGTGCCAGCAGGGGAGCTAGCGGGACCGGAGGCACCGGGGAGCTGTTTTTT. Its protein product is CASRGASGTGGTGELFF.

The J gene is TRBJ1-1, the V gene TRBV5-1; 9 bases match TRBD1. CDR3 size: 14 residues. J was trimmed by 6 bases and V by 3 bases; bases with no gene match: 6. CDR1 is SGHRS, CDR2 YFSETQ, per germline. CDR3 bases: TGCGCCAGCAGCTGGACAGGGGAGGTCGCTGAAGCTTTCTTT. This translates into CASSWTGEVAEAFF. The full variable domain, its missing parts supplied by reference TRBV5-1 and TRBJ1-1, is KAGVTQTPRYLIKTRGQQVTLSCSPISGHRSVSWYQQTPGQGLQFLFEYFSETQRNKGNFPGRFSGRQFSNSRSEMNVSTLELGDSALYLCASSWTGEVAEAFFGQGTRLTVV.

The chain is built from TRBV27 and TRBJ1-4, with TRBD1 matching 7 bases. Germline V gives CDR1 MNHEY, CDR2 SMNVEV (reference sequence). The CDR3 spans 16 residues. Unmatched junction bases numbered 12, after V lost 3 bases and J lost 8 bases. CDR3 sequence (DNA): TGTGCCAGCAGTTTGAATACAGGGGCCAGTCGGGAAAAACTGTTTTTT. Residues: CASSLNTGASREKLFF.

This clone appeared once. The rearrangement joins TRBV5-4 to TRBJ1-4, with TRBD1 matching over 7 bases. V was clipped by 2 bases and J by 7 bases; unmatched bases: 8. CDR1 is SGHNT and CDR2 is YYREEE in the germline V gene (reference sequence). The CDR3 sequence is 15 residues long. The CDR3 loop is CASSLFRGEGEKLFF. As DNA, the CDR3 is TGTGCCAGCAGCTTATTCAGGGGGGAAGGTGAAAAACTGTTTTTT.

V and J are TRBV6-1 and TRBJ1-4; D is perhaps TRBD1 (5 bases). The CDR3 is 15 amino acids. The germline V gene encodes CDR1 MNHNS and CDR2 SASEGT. With 3 bases removed from V and 0 bases from J, the gap between germline ends came to 8 bases. The CDR3 sequence is CASSDPTATNEKLFF. As DNA, the CDR3 is TGTGCCAGCAGTGACCCGACAGCAACTAATGAAAAACTGTTTTTT.

This clone was seen a single time. The chain combines TRBV19 with TRBJ2-4; 8 bases are a match to TRBD1. The CDR3 length is 16 residues. Trimming removed 4 bases from V and 7 bases from J; junction bases left unmatched: 12. CDR1 and CDR2 (germline): LNHDA, SQIVND (reference sequence). CDR3 in amino acids: CASSTGQGRDSNIQYF. CDR3 DNA: TGTGCCAGTAGTACCGGACAGGGAAGAGATTCGAACATTCAGTACTTC.

This clone was picked up one time. The V gene is TRBV6-6, the J gene TRBJ2-1, with D maybe TRBD1 (5 bases). V lost 2 bases and J lost 10, with 6 bases in between. The CDR3 is made up of 11 amino acids. CDR1 and CDR2 from the germline V gene are MNHNY and SVGAGI (reference sequence). CDR3 protein: CASSYGAEQFF. CDR3 DNA: TGTGCCAGCAGTTACGGGGCAGAGCAGTTCTTC.

In this sample, this clone turned up a few times. V is TRBV4-1 and J is TRBJ1-5; 10 nucleotides match TRBD1. The length of the CDR3 is 17 residues. Germline V lookup: CDR1 MGHRA, CDR2 YSYEKL. J lost 4 bases, V lost 8 bases, and 14 bases had no gene match. The CDR3 loop is CASSTGGPSGSNQPQHF. CDR3 nucleotide sequence: TGCGCCAGCTCGACAGGGGGCCCATCCGGGTCGAATCAGCCCCAGCATTTT.

J is TRBJ2-7 and V is TRBV5-1; no firm D call. Germline-derived CDR1 and CDR2 are SGHRS and YFSETQ. The CDR3 covers 14 residues. Trimming shortened V by 3 bases and J by 0 bases, and 10 bases separated the two germline ends. CDR3 protein: CASSSSVPSYEQYF. The CDR3 nucleotides are TGCGCCAGCAGCTCTTCGGTTCCCTCCTACGAGCAGTACTTC.

The rearrangement links TRBV10-3 to TRBJ1-4; D is unresolved. The V gene lost 3 bases and the J gene lost 7 bases, with 18 bases spanning the gap. CDR1 is ENHRY and CDR2 is SYGVKD in the germline V gene. The length of the CDR3 is 16 residues. The CDR3 spells CAISDAGPTESEKLFF. The CDR3 DNA is TGTGCCATCAGTGACGCTGGCCCCACGGAGAGTGAAAAACTGTTTTTT.

The genes are TRBV15 and TRBJ2-7, with 10 bases lining up with TRBD2. The CDR3 is made up of 17 amino acids. Trimming at V came to 4 bases and at J to 0 bases, leaving 9 bases not matched to a gene. CDR1 is LNHNV and CDR2 is YYDKDF in the germline V gene (reference sequence). The CDR3: CATSIHPASGSSYEQYF. DNA of the CDR3: TGTGCCACCAGCATACACCCCGCTAGCGGGAGCTCCTACGAGCAGTACTTC.

The chain joins TRBV7-9 to TRBJ2-5, with a weak D call TRBD2 (5 bases). V gave up 3 bases and J gave up 0 bases, with 8 bases separating them. CDR3 length equals 14 residues. Germline assignment: CDR1 SEHNR and CDR2 FQNEAQ (reference sequence). The CDR3 protein is CASSFRTDQETQYF. CDR3 sequence (DNA): TGTGCCAGCAGCTTTAGGACTGACCAAGAGACCCAGTACTTC.